Included here is one T cell receptor beta chain sequence, with context. Template switching created a universal primer site, and the cDNA included unique molecular identifiers. TCRdb reanalysed the 5' RACE reads using MiXCR and keeps one entry per CDR3 protein. The sample carries about 490,000 distinct CDR3 sequences, roughly 15% recorded once. This sample was taken from a study of identical twins. The data were also submitted as part of a second study, on yellow fever vaccine responses in identical twins.

The sample comprised CD4+ T cells sorted from blood. The receptor was isolated from a young woman in good health.

The CDR3 nucleotides read TGTGCCAGCAGCCGGGACAGTGGAGACATTCAGTACTTC. Its translation: CASSRDSGDIQYF. The V call is TRBV14, the J call TRBJ2-4; 7 bases match TRBD1. V gave up 4 bases and J gave up 8 bases; unmatched junction bases: 5. There are 13 residues in the CDR3. The germline V gene encodes CDR1 SGHDN and CDR2 FVKESK.